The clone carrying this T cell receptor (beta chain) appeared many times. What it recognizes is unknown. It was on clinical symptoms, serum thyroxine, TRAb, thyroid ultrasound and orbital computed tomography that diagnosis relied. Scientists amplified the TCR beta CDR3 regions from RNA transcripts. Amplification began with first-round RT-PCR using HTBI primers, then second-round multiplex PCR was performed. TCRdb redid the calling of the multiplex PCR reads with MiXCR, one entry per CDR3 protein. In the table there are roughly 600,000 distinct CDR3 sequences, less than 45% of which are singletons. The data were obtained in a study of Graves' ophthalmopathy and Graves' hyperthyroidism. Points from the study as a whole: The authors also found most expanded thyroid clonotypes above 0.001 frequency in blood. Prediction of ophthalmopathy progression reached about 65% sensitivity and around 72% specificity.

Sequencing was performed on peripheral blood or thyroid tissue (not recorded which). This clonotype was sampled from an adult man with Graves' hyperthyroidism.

CDR3 in amino acids: CSARDLYQETQYF. CDR3 bases: TGCAGTGCTAGGGACCTTTACCAAGAGACCCAGTACTTC. The chain employs TRBV20-1 and TRBJ2-5; D is uncertain. V dropped 3 bases and J dropped 0 bases, with 8 bases sitting between them. The CDR3 loop spans 13 amino acids. Looked up from germline, CDR1 is DFQATT and CDR2 is SNEGSKA (reference sequence).